Detailed here is one T cell receptor beta chain. The data belong to a study of blood T cell repertoires in COVID-19. Authors' processing steps: The assay estimated nucleated cells by amplifying reference gene primers. TCRdb's copy holds only in-frame clones and misses some; the assay was immunoSEQ multiplex PCR. V, J and clone size were drawn from that table, and D and trimming were deduced from the DNA. The sample holds about 75,000 clones, roughly 90% seen once. Germline V CDR1 and CDR2: SGHTA, FQGNSA. V trimming: 3 bases; J trimming: 10 bases; junction bases outside the gene matches: 13. This CDR3 region has 17 residues.

V gene TRBV7-2 combines with J gene TRBJ2-1; 12 positions agree with TRBD1. The sequence was collected from a human donor in a cohort sampled during active COVID-19. The sample taken for sequencing was peripheral blood. Written as DNA, the CDR3 is TGTGCCAGCAGCTTCGCGAGAGGGGACAGGGGGCGTAGGGAGCAGTTCTTC. Translation: CASSFARGDRGRREQFF.